This T cell receptor (beta chain) was recorded in a study of intratumoral heterogeneity in liver cancer. Multiple geographically separated regions of the hepatocellular carcinoma nodule were sampled separately. Before surgical resection, these early-stage hepatocellular carcinoma patients received no treatment. V was trimmed by 3 bases and J by 5 bases, leaving 17 bases between them. This CDR3 spans 15 amino acids. Per germline, CDR1 SGHNT and CDR2 YYREEE (reference sequence). In regard to this clone: Its antigen is not known.

General study results and limits: Region b showed significantly fewer unique T-cell clonal expansions than region a.

Assay: immunoSEQ multiplex PCR; the TCRdb copy retains only in-frame clones and omits some. The profile covers about 6,200 clones, with around 71% appearing a single time and around 42% taken by the ten largest. The chain carries TRBV5-4 and TRBJ2-5; D not resolved. The sequence was obtained from a woman between 70 and 85 years old with hepatocellular carcinoma. Material: tumor tissue, obtained before any cancer treatment. CDR3 protein: CASSSMVSVLETQYF. The CDR3 region has the DNA TGTGCCAGCAGCTCGATGGTGAGCGTTTTGGAGACCCAGTACTTC.